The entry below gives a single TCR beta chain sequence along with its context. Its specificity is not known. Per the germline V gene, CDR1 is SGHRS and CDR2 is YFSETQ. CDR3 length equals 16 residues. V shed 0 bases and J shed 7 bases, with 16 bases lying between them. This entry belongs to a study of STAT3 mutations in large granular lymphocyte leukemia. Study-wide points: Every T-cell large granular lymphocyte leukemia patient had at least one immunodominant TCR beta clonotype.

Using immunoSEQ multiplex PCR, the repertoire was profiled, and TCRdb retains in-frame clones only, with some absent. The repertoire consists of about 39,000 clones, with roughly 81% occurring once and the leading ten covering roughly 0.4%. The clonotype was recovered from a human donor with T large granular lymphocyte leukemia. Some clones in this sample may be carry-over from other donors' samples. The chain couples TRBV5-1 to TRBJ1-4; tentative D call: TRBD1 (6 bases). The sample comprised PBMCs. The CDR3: CASSLAGGVGGEKLFF. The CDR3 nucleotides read TGCGCCAGCAGCTTGGCAGGCGGGGTAGGGGGTGAAAAACTGTTTTTT.